This T cell receptor (beta chain) emerged from a study of breast tumors, draining lymph nodes, adjacent tissues. The lymph nodes were axillary draining lymph nodes from breast cancer patients. There are many counts of this clonotype. TCRdb re-called the multiplex PCR reads through MiXCR, storing one row per CDR3 protein. The sample carries about 110,000 distinct CDR3 sequences, 30% recorded once. The sequence came from a female donor with breast cancer. Some clones in this sample may be carry-over from other donors' samples. The sequenced sample consisted of axillary lymph node tissue.

CDR3 DNA: TGCAGTGCGTCAGCGGGACTAGCGGGAGGTGGCGGCACCGGGGAGCTGTTTTTT. As protein: CSASAGLAGGGGTGELFF. This rearrangement joins TRBV20-1 to TRBJ2-2; 15 bases line up with TRBD2. In germline, CDR1 is DFQATT, CDR2 SNEGSKA (reference sequence). With 6 bases clipped from V and 4 bases from J, the junction kept 12 bases outside the gene matches. CDR3 length equals 18 residues.